Each of the 21 T cell receptor beta chains below was sequenced from the same sample in a study of CD4+ T cells in melanoma. Assay: immunoSEQ multiplex PCR; the TCRdb copy retains only in-frame clones and omits some. This sample yields tens of thousands of clones, of which 55% to 75% are seen a single time; approximately 5% belongs to the top ten. The sequenced sample was tumor tissue. The receptors shown here come from a human donor with melanoma.

This clone was seen more than once but under ten times. The genes are TRBV5-6 and TRBJ2-3; TRBD1 agrees at 7 bases. The J segment lost 2 bases and the V segment lost 3 bases, leaving 3 bases of the junction unmatched. This CDR3 has 14 residues. Germline CDR1 and CDR2: SGHDT and YYEEEE. CDR3 sequence reads: CASSSTGATDTQYF. CDR3 coding DNA: TGTGCCAGCAGCTCCACAGGGGCCACAGATACGCAGTATTTT.

Remarks on this clone: Distinct nucleotide sequences in the sample also encode this CDR3. The rearrangement links TRBV28 to TRBJ1-2; D ambiguous. The germline V gene encodes CDR1 MDHEN and CDR2 SYDVKM. The CDR3 sequence is 14 residues long. The V and J ends lost 3 bases and 1 base respectively, with 9 bases between them. This CDR3 reads CASSFLGDNYGYTF. CDR3 nucleotides: TGTGCCAGCAGTTTTTTGGGAGATAACTATGGCTACACCTTC.

The rearrangement links TRBV7-9 to TRBJ2-7, with D uncertain. V lost 0 bases and J 2 bases, leaving 2 bases between the germline ends. The CDR3 contains 12 residues. The germline gives CDR1 SEHNR, CDR2 FQNEAQ (reference sequence). CDR3 sequence: CASSLAPYEQYF. The DNA for the CDR3 is TGTGCCAGCAGCTTAGCGCCCTACGAGCAGTACTTC.

The V and J genes are TRBV7-2 and TRBJ2-1, with D possibly being TRBD1 (7 bases). Between the trimmed V and J ends, which lost 1 base and 9 bases, there was a span of 13 bases. The CDR3 covers 14 residues. Looked up from germline, CDR1 is SGHTA and CDR2 is FQGNSA. Here the CDR3 DNA reads TGTGCCAGCAGCTTAGAGAGCAGGGGGGTTGAGCAGTTCTTC. Its protein product is CASSLESRGVEQFF.

V is TRBV6-5 and J is TRBJ2-7; 10 bases are a match to TRBD2. Per the germline V gene, CDR1 is MNHEY and CDR2 is SVGAGI. The CDR3 covers 15 residues. The ends lost 4 bases at V and 0 bases at J; junction bases unmatched: 3. CDR3 residues: CASSLAGGASYEQYF. The CDR3 DNA is TGTGCCAGCAGTTTAGCGGGGGGCGCCTCCTACGAGCAGTACTTC.

This clone was seen only a few times. The CDR3 reads CASKRTGVTNEKLFF. CDR3 bases: TGTGCCAGCAAACGGACAGGGGTAACTAATGAAAAACTGTTTTTT. The chain links TRBV6-1 to TRBJ1-4; 9 bases fit TRBD1. The CDR3 runs 15 residues. Germline loops: CDR1 MNHNS, CDR2 SASEGT. J lost 1 base, V lost 7 bases, and 4 bases had no gene match.

This chain joins TRBV28 and TRBJ2-1; the match to TRBD1 covers 7 bases. Germline loops: CDR1 MDHEN, CDR2 SYDVKM. The CDR3 runs to 15 residues. The V segment lost 5 bases and the J segment 2 bases; nucleotides outside the gene matches: 6. CDR3 sequence (DNA): TGTGCCAGCAGTCTATCCGGGACAGCCTACAATGAGCAGTTCTTC. Encoded protein: CASSLSGTAYNEQFF.

In DNA form, the CDR3 reads TGTGCCAGCATCTCCCCTTGGCAAACAGGATCTGAAGCTTTCTTT. It codes for CASISPWQTGSEAFF. The rearrangement links TRBV6-5 to TRBJ1-1; tentatively, D is TRBD1 (5 bases). CDR1 MNHEY and CDR2 SVGAGI come from the germline V gene. The germline V and J ends were trimmed by 7 bases and 6 bases, with 21 bases remaining between them. The CDR3 has 15 amino acids.

The gene calls are TRBV2 and TRBJ1-2, with no clear D. The CDR3 sequence is 11 residues long. Germline V gene data show CDR1 as SNHLY and CDR2 as FYNNEI. V lost 10 bases and J lost 2, with 8 bases in between. In DNA form, the CDR3 reads TGTGCCACCCCGGGGAACTATGGCTACACCTTC. It yields the protein CATPGNYGYTF.

This clone has ten or more counts. This chain's CDR3 is CASHRDRGTEAFF. CDR3 bases: TGTGCCAGTCACCGGGACAGGGGCACTGAAGCTTTCTTT. J is TRBJ1-1 and V is TRBV6-1; 10 nucleotides match TRBD1. The CDR3 extends over 13 amino acids. V was pared by 9 bases and J by 4 bases, with 5 bases of the junction left unmatched. Germline CDR1 and CDR2: MNHNS and SASEGT.

This clone has only a few counts. The genes are TRBV30 and TRBJ2-5, with D hard to call. The ends were cut back, 4 bases at V and 4 bases at J, with 7 bases in the middle. The CDR3 is made up of 11 amino acids. Per the germline V gene, CDR1 is GTSNPN and CDR2 is SVGIG (reference sequence). The CDR3 sequence: CAWMMRETQYF. CDR3 nucleotide sequence: TGTGCCTGGATGATGAGAGAGACCCAGTACTTC.

The chain links TRBV18 to TRBJ1-1; TRBD1 is a possible D gene (5 bases). The germline CDR1 and CDR2 sequences are KGHSH and LQKENI. There are 16 residues in the CDR3. Between the trimmed V and J ends, which lost 2 bases and 1 base, there was a span of 14 bases. CDR3 residues: CASSPIYGGKNTEAFF. In DNA, the CDR3 is TGTGCCAGCTCACCAATCTACGGGGGGAAGAACACTGAAGCTTTCTTT.

This rearrangement joins TRBV29-1 to TRBJ2-7; D may correspond to TRBD1 or TRBD2 (6 bases each). The CDR3 covers 13 residues. Germline-derived CDR1 and CDR2 are SQVTM and ANQGSEA. Trimming cost V 7 bases and J 3 bases, with 16 bases left between them. Here the CDR3 DNA reads TGCAGCGCCAGGAGGGACACAGACTACGAGCAGTACTTC. Translation: CSARRDTDYEQYF.

This clone was seen repeatedly, ten times or more. This rearrangement joins TRBV2 to TRBJ2-7; maybe TRBD2 (6 bases). This CDR3 contains 14 residues. With 6 bases removed from V and 2 bases from J, the gap between germline ends came to 14 bases. The germline V gene encodes CDR1 SNHLY and CDR2 FYNNEI. CDR3 sequence (DNA): TGTGCCAGCAGCGCTGGGACTGCCACCTACGAGCAGTACTTC. Protein: CASSAGTATYEQYF.

This chain uses TRBV6-6 with TRBJ2-2; D may be TRBD1 or TRBD2 (6 bases each). Looked up from germline, CDR1 is MNHNY and CDR2 is SVGAGI (reference sequence). The V end was cut by 8 bases, the J end by 3 bases, with 13 bases between. The CDR3 has 14 residues. CDR3 residues: CASWRRGDTGELFF. DNA of the CDR3: TGTGCCAGCTGGAGAAGGGGGGACACCGGGGAGCTGTTTTTT.

V and J are TRBV5-1 and TRBJ2-6; TRBD1 matches at 8 bases. The germline gives CDR1 SGHRS, CDR2 YFSETQ. The CDR3 contains 20 residues. The V and J ends lost 1 base and 0 bases, in that order; junction bases with no gene match: 12. The DNA for the CDR3 is TGCGCCAGCAGCTTGCTCAGTTTGACAGGGGCCACCTCTGGGGCCAACGTCCTGACTTTC. It translates to CASSLLSLTGATSGANVLTF.

The chain employs TRBV4-1 and TRBJ1-4, with TRBD1 identical over 7 bases. Per germline, CDR1 MGHRA and CDR2 YSYEKL. The CDR3 runs 19 residues. Trimming removed 1 base from V and 4 bases from J; junction bases left unmatched: 15. CDR3 protein: CASSQGATTGYPFNEKLFF. In nucleotides, the CDR3 is TGCGCCAGCAGCCAAGGAGCAACGACAGGGTATCCGTTTAATGAAAAACTGTTTTTT.

The chain combines TRBV11-2 with TRBJ1-4; 7 nucleotides agree with TRBD1. Germline V gene sequence: CDR1 SGHAT, CDR2 FQNNGV. This CDR3 is 14 amino acids long. Trimming cost V 2 bases and J 7 bases; bases outside gene matches: 4. CDR3 protein: CASSLLPGGEKLFF. CDR3 in DNA: TGTGCCAGCAGCTTACTACCAGGGGGTGAAAAACTGTTTTTT. The full variable domain, its missing parts supplied by reference TRBV11-2 and TRBJ1-4, is EAGVAQSPRYKIIEKRQSVAFWCNPISGHATLYWYQQILGQGPKLLIQFQNNGVVDDSQLPKDRFSAERLKGVDSTLKIQPAKLEDSAVYLCASSLLPGGEKLFFGSGTQLSVL.

The chain has TRBV6-6 and TRBJ2-7, with 8 bases lining up with TRBD1. J gave up 0 bases and V 6 bases, and 7 bases lay outside the gene matches. The CDR3 consists of 15 residues. Germline V gene data show CDR1 as MNHNY and CDR2 as SVGAGI (reference sequence). The CDR3 here is CASSPGTGLSYEQYF. The CDR3 DNA sequence: TGTGCCAGCAGCCCCGGGACAGGCCTCTCCTACGAGCAGTACTTC.

The V call is TRBV19, the J call TRBJ2-7, with TRBD1 matching over 9 bases. J gave up 5 bases and V 4 bases, and 9 bases lay outside the gene matches. Germline V gives CDR1 LNHDA, CDR2 SQIVND (reference sequence). The CDR3 has 15 residues. The CDR3 spells CASSKQGARLDEQYF. CDR3 nucleotides: TGTGCCAGTAGTAAACAGGGGGCGCGTCTCGACGAGCAGTACTTC.

The rearrangement uses TRBV29-1 and TRBJ2-1; a possible D gene is TRBD1 (6 bases). Trimming cost V 5 bases and J 6 bases, with 8 bases left between them. Germline V lookup: CDR1 SQVTM, CDR2 ANQGSEA. The CDR3 is made up of 11 amino acids. The DNA for the CDR3 is TGCAGCGTTCTACAGGGCAATGAGCAGTTCTTC. Translated, it gives CSVLQGNEQFF.